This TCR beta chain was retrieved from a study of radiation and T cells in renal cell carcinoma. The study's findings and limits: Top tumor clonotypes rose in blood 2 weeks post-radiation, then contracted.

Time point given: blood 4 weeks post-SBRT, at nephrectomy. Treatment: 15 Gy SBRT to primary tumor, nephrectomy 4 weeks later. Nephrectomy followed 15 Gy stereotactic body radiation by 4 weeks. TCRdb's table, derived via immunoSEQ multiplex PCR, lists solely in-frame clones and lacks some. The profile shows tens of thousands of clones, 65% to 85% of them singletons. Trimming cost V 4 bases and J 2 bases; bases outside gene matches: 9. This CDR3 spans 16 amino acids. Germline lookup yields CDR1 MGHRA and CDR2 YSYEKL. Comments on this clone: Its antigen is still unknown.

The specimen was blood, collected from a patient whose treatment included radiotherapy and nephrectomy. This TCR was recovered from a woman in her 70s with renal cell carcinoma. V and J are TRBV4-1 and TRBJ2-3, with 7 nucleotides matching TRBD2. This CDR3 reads CASSPAGWGTTDTQYF. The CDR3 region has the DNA TGCGCCAGCAGCCCAGCGGGGTGGGGGACCACAGATACGCAGTATTTT.